This T cell receptor (beta chain) was found in a study of blood T cell repertoires in COVID-19. Study context: Researchers got acute and convalescent COVID-19 samples from the United States, Italy and Spain. Nucleic acid was either cDNA or gDNA, and it came from T cells, B-cell-depleted T cells, or PBMCs.

Clinical history as reported by participants underpinned cohort assignment. For recovered donors of Cohort 3, there were two negative PCRs, clearance, or symptom resolution. Only in-frame clones appear in the TCRdb table, and some are missing; sequencing was by immunoSEQ multiplex PCR. The sample comprises 330,000 or so clones, 80% to 95% of which are singletons, and around 20% rests with the top ten. The CDR3 loop spans 10 amino acids. Trimming pared 9 bases from V and 8 bases from J, leaving 8 bases between. Germline V gene lookup returns CDR1 SNHLY and CDR2 FYNNEI. What was sequenced was PBMCs or T cells enriched from blood (not recorded which). The TCR originated in a woman in her 30s who had recovered from COVID-19. V is TRBV2 and J is TRBJ2-1; D is unresolved. CDR3 residues: CARRLDEQFF. The CDR3 region has the DNA TGTGCCAGGCGACTGGATGAGCAGTTCTTC.